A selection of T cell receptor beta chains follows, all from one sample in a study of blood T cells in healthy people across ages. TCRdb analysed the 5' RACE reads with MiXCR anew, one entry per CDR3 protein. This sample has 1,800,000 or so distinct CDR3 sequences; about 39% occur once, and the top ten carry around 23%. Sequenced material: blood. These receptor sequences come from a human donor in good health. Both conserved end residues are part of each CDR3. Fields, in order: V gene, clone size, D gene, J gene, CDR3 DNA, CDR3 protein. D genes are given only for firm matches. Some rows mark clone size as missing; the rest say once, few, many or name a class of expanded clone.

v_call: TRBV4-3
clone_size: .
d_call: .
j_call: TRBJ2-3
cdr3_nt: TGCGCCAGCAGCCAAACTACACCCAGCGGAGGCACAGATACGCAGTATTTT
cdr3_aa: CASSQTTPSGGTDTQYF

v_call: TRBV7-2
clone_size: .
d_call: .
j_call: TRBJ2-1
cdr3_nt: TGTGCCAGCAGCTTAGATACTAGCCACAATGAGCAGTTCTTC
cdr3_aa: CASSLDTSHNEQFF

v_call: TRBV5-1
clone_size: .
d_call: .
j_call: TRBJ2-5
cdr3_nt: TGCGCCAGCAGCTTGGATCAGGGGTGGGAGACCCAGTACTTC
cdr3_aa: CASSLDQGWETQYF

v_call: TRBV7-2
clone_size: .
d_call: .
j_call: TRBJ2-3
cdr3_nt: TGTGCCAGCAGCTTAGTGGACAGCCGCACAGATACGCAGTATTTT
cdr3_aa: CASSLVDSRTDTQYF

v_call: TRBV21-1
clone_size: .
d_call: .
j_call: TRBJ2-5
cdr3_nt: TGTGCCAGCAGCAAAAGCGCCCGAACCCCGGGACTAGCGGGACGGGAGACCCAGTACTTC
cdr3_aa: CASSKSARTPGLAGRETQYF

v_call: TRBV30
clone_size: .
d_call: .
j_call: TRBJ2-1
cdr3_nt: TGTGCCTGGAGTGAGGGAAATGAGCAGTTCTTC
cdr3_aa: CAWSEGNEQFF

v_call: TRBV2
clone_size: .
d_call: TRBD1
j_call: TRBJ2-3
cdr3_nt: TGTGCCAGCAGAGGGGGACAGGCCAGCACAGATACGCAGTATTTT
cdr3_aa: CASRGGQASTDTQYF

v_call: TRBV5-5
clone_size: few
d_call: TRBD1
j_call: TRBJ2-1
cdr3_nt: TGTGCCAGCAGCGCACCGGGACAGGGCCTCTACAATGAGCAGTTCTTC
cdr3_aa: CASSAPGQGLYNEQFF

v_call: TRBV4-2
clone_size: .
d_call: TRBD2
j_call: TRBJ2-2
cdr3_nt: TGTGCCAGCAGACAACCTAGCGGGGGGGCTGAAACCGGGGAGCTGTTTTTT
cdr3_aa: CASRQPSGGAETGELFF

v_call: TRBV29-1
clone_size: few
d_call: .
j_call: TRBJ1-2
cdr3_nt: TGCAGCGTTGAAGATCGGGCAGGCCAAAACTATGGCTACACCTTC
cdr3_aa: CSVEDRAGQNYGYTF

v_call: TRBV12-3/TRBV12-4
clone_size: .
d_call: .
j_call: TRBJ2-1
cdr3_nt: TGTGCCAGCAGCTCACAAAAGGGGGTAAATGAGCAGTTCTTC
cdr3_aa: CASSSQKGVNEQFF

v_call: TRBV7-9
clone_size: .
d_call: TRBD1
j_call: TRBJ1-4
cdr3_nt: TGTTCCAGCAGCTTGACAGGGAGGCCTTCAACTAATGAAAAACTGTTTTTT
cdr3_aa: CSSSLTGRPSTNEKLFF

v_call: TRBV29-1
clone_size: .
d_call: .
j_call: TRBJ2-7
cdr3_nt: TGCAGCGTTGTCCCCTTAACAGGGTTCTCGTACGAGCAGTACTTC
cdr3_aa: CSVVPLTGFSYEQYF

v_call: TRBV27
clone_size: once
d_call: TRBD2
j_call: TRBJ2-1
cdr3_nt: TGTGCCAGCAGTTTTAGCGGGAGTGGAGCCAAGTGGGAGCAGTTCTTC
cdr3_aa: CASSFSGSGAKWEQFF

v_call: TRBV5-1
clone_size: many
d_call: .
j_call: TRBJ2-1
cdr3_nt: TGCGCCAGCAGCTTGGCCGGTATGGGACAAGATGAGCAGTTCTTC
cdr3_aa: CASSLAGMGQDEQFF

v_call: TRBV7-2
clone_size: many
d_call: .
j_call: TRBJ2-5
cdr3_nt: TGTGCCAGCAGTCTCGACTGGCAAGAGACCCAGTACTTC
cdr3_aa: CASSLDWQETQYF

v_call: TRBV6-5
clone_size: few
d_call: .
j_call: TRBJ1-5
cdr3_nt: TGTGCCAGCAGTCCAAAGGGAGGGGTCAATCAGCCCCAGCATTTT
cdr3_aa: CASSPKGGVNQPQHF

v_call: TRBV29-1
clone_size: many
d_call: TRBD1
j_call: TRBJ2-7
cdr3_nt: TGCAGCGCCCGCCAAGGGGGCGGCTACGAGCAGTACTTC
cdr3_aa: CSARQGGGYEQYF